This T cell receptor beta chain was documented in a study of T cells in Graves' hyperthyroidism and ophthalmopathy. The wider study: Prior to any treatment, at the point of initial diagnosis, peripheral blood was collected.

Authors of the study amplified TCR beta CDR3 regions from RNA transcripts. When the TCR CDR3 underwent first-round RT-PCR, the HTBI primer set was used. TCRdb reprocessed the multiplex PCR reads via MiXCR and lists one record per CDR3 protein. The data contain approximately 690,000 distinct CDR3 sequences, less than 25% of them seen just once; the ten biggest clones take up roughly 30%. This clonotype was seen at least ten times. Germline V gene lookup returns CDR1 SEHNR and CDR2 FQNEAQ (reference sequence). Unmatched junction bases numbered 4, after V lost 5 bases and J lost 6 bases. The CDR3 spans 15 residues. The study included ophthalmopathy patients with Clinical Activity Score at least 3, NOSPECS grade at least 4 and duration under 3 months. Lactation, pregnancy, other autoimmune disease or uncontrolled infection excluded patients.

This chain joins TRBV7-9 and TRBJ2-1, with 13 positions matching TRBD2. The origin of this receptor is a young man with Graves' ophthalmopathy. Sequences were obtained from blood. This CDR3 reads CASSGTSGRVNEQFF. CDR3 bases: TGTGCCAGCAGCGGTACTAGCGGGAGGGTCAATGAGCAGTTCTTC.